This TCR beta chain was found in a study of blood T cell repertoires in COVID-19. Study background: Donors in the United States, Italy and Spain gave samples during acute or convalescent COVID-19. Sources were T cells, B-cell-depleted T cells, or PBMCs; the material itself was cDNA or gDNA.

Clones were sequenced by immunoSEQ multiplex PCR, and TCRdb holds only the in-frame ones, with some missing. The sample consists of over 100,000 clones, just under 95% of them appearing once. In its sample, this clone was seen once. Seattle cases were enrolled at active infection and followed longitudinally. The sample comprised peripheral blood. This clonotype was sampled from a woman aged 50 to 65 with COVID-19, enrolled during active disease.

CDR3 protein: CATSDLRWGGDYGYTF. The CDR3 DNA is TGTGCCACCAGTGATTTGCGATGGGGCGGGGACTATGGCTACACCTTC. The chain employs TRBV24-1 and TRBJ1-2; a possible D gene is TRBD1 (5 bases). Looked up from germline, CDR1 is KGHDR and CDR2 is SFDVKD. The V and J ends lost 0 bases and 3 bases respectively, with 13 bases between them. This CDR3 has 16 residues.